The text below deals with one T cell receptor (beta chain). Its target is unknown. Here immunoSEQ multiplex PCR was the method, and the copy in TCRdb shows in-frame clones only, minus some. The table shows roughly 74,000 clones, with approximately 95% occurring only once. This specimen comes from a study of OX40 agonist ivuxolimab in advanced cancers. Whole-study context: The dose of intravenous ivuxolimab that patients received every 2 weeks ranged from 0.01 to 10 mg/kg. Study results and limitations: Among the least clonally expanded were partial responders at 0.1-3.0 mg/kg. Expanded clones were, on average, more numerous among CD8+ T cells than CD4+.

Autoimmune disease history or systemic immunosuppression excluded patients. The receptor was derived from an adult with an advanced solid tumor such as melanoma, head and neck, liver or kidney cancer. Sample: CD4+ or CD8+ T cells sorted from blood, taken in a trial of the OX40 agonist ivuxolimab.

In nucleotides, the CDR3 is TGTGCCAGCAGCCCCGGGACTAGCGTCACAGATACGCAGTATTTT. Translating it yields CASSPGTSVTDTQYF. The chain combines TRBV27 with TRBJ2-3; 10 bases fit TRBD2. CDR1 MNHEY and CDR2 SMNVEV come from the germline V gene (reference sequence). V shed 6 bases and J 2 bases; nucleotides not matched to a gene: 5. CDR3 size: 15 residues.